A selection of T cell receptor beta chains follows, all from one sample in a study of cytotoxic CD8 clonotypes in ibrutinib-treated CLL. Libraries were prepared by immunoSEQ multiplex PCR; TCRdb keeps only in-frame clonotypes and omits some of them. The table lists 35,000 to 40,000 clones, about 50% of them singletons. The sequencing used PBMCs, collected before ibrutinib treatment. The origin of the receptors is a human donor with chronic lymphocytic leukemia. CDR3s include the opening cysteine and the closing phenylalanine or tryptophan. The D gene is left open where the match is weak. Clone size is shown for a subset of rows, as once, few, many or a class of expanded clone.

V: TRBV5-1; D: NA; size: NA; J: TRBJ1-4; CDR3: CASSSDSSTNEKLFF; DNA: TGCGCCAGCAGCTCGGACAGTTCAACTAATGAAAAACTGTTTTTT
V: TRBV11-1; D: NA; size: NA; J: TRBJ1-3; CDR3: CASSLEPYRASGNTIYF; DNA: TGTGCCAGCAGCTTGGAACCGTACAGGGCTTCTGGAAACACCATATATTTT
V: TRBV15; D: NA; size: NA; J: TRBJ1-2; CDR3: CATSRVPPYGYTF; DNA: TGTGCCACCAGCAGAGTTCCACCCTATGGCTACACCTTC
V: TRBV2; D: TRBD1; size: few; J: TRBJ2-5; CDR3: CAINQGERETQYF; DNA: TGTGCCATCAACCAGGGGGAAAGGGAGACCCAGTACTTC
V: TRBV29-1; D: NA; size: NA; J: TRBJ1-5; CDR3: CSVDFSYQPQHF; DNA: TGCAGCGTTGATTTCAGTTATCAGCCCCAGCATTTT
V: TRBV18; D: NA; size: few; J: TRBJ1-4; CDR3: CASSPGQKATNEKLFF; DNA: TGTGCCAGCTCACCAGGACAGAAGGCAACTAATGAAAAACTGTTTTTT
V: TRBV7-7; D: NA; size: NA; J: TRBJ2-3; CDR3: CASSSPGDTQYF; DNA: TGTGCTAGCAGCTCACCCGGGGATACGCAGTATTTT
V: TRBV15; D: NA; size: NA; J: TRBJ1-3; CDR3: CATSPGEPGNTIYF; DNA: TGTGCCACCAGCCCCGGGGAGCCCGGAAACACCATATATTTT
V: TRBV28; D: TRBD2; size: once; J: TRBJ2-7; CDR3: CATAGVGAVIEQYF; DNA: TGTGCCACGGCGGGAGTCGGAGCGGTCATCGAGCAGTACTTC
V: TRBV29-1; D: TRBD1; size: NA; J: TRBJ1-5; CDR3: CSVVISLFQTGEEPQHF; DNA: TGCAGCGTTGTAATATCTCTTTTTCAAACAGGGGAAGAGCCCCAGCATTTT
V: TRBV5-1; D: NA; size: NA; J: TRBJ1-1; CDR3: CASSLQDQGNTEAFF; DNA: TGCGCCAGCAGCTTGCAAGACCAAGGGAACACTGAAGCTTTCTTT
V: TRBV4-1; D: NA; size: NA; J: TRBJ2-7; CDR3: CASSQGVAAPYEQYF; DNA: TGCGCCAGCAGCCAAGGGGTAGCGGCGCCCTACGAGCAGTACTTC
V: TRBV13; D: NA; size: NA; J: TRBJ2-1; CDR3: CASSARGGGLYNEQFF; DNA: TGTGCCAGCAGCGCCCGGGGAGGTGGGCTTTACAATGAGCAGTTCTTC
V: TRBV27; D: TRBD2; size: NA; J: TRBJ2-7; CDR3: CASRPTSGGSYEQYF; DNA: TGTGCCAGCAGACCGACTAGCGGGGGCTCCTACGAGCAGTACTTC
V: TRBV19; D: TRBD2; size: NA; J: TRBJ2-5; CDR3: CASSIVGGGPQETQYF; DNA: TGTGCCAGTAGTATAGTGGGGGGGGGACCCCAAGAGACCCAGTACTTC
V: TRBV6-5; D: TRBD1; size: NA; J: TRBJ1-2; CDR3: CASSYLGQGGNYGYTF; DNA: TGTGCCAGCAGTTACCTTGGACAGGGGGGTAACTATGGCTACACCTTC
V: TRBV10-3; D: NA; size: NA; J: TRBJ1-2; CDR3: CASRPPATAYGYTF; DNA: TGTGCCAGCAGGCCCCCCGCAACGGCCTATGGCTACACCTTC
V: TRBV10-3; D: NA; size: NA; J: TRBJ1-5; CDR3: CAISESTKPQHF; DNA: TGTGCCATCAGTGAGTCAACCAAACCCCAGCATTTT
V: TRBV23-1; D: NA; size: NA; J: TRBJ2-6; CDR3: CASGVPFPAPLSGANVLTF; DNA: TGCGCCAGCGGAGTTCCCTTCCCTGCCCCCCTCTCTGGGGCCAACGTCCTGACTTTC
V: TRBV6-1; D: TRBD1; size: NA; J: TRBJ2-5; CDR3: CASNRQGKETQYF; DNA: TGTGCCAGCAACAGACAGGGTAAAGAGACCCAGTACTTC
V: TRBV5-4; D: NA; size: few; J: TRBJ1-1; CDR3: CASSLGENTEAFF; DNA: TGTGCCAGCAGCTTGGGAGAGAACACTGAAGCTTTCTTT
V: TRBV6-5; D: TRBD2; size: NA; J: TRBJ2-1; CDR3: CASSTGGLASNEQFF; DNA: TGTGCCAGCAGTACTGGGGGACTAGCCTCCAATGAGCAGTTCTTC
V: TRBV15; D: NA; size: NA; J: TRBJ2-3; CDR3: CATSSFQRSTDTQYF; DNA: TGTGCCACCAGCAGTTTCCAGCGGAGCACAGATACGCAGTATTTT
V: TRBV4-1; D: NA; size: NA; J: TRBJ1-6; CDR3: CASSQFTGFGNSPLHF; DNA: TGCGCCAGCAGCCAATTCACAGGGTTTGGGAATTCACCCCTCCACTTT
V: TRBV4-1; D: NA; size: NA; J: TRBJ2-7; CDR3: CASSHPEGLEQYF; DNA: TGCGCCAGCAGCCACCCCGAGGGGCTCGAGCAGTACTTC
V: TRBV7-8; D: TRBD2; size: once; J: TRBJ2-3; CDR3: CASSLTSGGTPDTQYF; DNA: TGTGCCAGCAGCCTTACTAGCGGGGGGACCCCAGATACGCAGTATTTT
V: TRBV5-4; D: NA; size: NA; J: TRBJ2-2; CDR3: CASSSPSSAGELFF; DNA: TGTGCCAGCAGCTCCCCTAGTAGCGCCGGGGAGCTGTTTTTT
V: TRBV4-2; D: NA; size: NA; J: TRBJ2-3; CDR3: CASSQEGGHTDTQYF; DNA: TGTGCCAGCAGCCAAGAAGGGGGGCACACAGATACGCAGTATTTT
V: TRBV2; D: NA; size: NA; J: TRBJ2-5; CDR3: CASSDFVQEETQYF; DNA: TGTGCCAGCAGTGACTTTGTTCAGGAGGAGACCCAGTACTTC
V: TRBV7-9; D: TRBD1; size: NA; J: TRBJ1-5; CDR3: CASGRAGTGNQPQHF; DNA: TGTGCCAGCGGACGCGCCGGGACAGGAAATCAGCCCCAGCATTTT
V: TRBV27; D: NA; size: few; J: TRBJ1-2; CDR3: CASSLSKDVYGYTF; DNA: TGTGCCAGCAGTTTATCGAAGGATGTATATGGCTACACCTTC